This T cell receptor (beta chain) is drawn from a study of shared clonotypes between healthy human individuals. This clone was counted between two and nine times. Source study methods: Filtering was not the same, since immunoSEQ gave junction-only sequences without quality scores. TCRdb keeps only in-frame clones here, not all; method: immunoSEQ multiplex PCR. V and J calls and clone size are copied from that table; D and trimming were computed from the DNA. The sample holds approximately 940,000 clones, approximately 80% seen once. The trim removed 5 bases at V and 1 base at J, leaving 8 bases unmatched. The CDR3 consists of 16 residues. The germline CDR1 and CDR2 sequences are LNHDA and SQIVND (reference sequence).

This sequence was found in a young man in good health. V gene TRBV19 combines with J gene TRBJ1-5; 7 bases fit TRBD1. The sample was memory CD4+ T cells sorted from blood. The subset here: CD45RA-negative fraction. CDR3 nucleotide sequence: TGTGCCAGTAGTCCCCTGGCAGGGGGAAGCAATCAGCCCCAGCATTTT. Amino acids: CASSPLAGGSNQPQHF. Filled out from reference TRBV19 and TRBJ1-5, the complete variable domain reads DGGITQSPKYLFRKEGQNVTLSCEQNLNHDAMYWYRQDPGQGLRLIYYSQIVNDFQKGDIAEGYSVSREKKESFPLTVTSAQKNPTAFYLCASSPLAGGSNQPQHFGDGTRLSIL.